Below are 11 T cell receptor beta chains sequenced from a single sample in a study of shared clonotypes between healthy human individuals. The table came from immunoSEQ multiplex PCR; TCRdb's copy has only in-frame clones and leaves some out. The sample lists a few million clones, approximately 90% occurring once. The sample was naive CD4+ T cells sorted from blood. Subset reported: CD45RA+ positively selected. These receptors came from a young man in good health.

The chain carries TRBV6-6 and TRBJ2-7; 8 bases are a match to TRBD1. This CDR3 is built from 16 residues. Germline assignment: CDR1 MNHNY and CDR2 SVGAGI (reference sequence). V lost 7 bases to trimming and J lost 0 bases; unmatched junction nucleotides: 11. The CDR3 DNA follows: TGTGCCAGCACCGGCGACAGGGGTAAAGCCTCCTACGAGCAGTACTTC. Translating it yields CASTGDRGKASYEQYF.

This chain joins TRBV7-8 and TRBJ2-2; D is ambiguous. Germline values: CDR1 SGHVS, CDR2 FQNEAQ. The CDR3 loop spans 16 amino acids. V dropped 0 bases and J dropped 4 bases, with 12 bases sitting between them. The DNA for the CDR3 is TGTGCCAGCAGCTTAGCGAGCTGGGTACCCACCGGGGAGCTGTTTTTT. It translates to CASSLASWVPTGELFF.

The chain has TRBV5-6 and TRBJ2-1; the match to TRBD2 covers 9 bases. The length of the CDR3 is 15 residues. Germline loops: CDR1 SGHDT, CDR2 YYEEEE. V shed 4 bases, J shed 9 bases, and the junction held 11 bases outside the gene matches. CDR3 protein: CASSPPGVAGVEQFF. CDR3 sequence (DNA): TGTGCCAGCAGCCCCCCCGGGGTAGCGGGGGTTGAGCAGTTCTTC.

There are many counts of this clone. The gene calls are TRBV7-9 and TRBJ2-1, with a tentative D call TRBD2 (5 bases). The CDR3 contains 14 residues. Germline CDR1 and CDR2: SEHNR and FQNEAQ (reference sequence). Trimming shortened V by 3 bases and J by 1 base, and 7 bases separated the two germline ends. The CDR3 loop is CASSFIASYNEQFF. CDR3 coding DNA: TGTGCCAGCAGCTTTATAGCGTCCTACAATGAGCAGTTCTTC.

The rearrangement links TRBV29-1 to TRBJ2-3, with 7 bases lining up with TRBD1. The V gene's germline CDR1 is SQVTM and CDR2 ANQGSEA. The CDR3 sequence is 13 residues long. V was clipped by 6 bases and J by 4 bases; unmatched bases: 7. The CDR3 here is CSVGQMGADTQYF. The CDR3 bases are TGCAGCGTGGGACAGATGGGAGCAGATACGCAGTATTTT.

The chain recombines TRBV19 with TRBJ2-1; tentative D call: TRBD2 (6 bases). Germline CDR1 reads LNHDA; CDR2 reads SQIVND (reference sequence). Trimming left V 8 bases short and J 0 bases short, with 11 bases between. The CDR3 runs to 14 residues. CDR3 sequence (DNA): TGTGCCAGTGCGCCCGGGAGCTCCTACAATGAGCAGTTCTTC. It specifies CASAPGSSYNEQFF.

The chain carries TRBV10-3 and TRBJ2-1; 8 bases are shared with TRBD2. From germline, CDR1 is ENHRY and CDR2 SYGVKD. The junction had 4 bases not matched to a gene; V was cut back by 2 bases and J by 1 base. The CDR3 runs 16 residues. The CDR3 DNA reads TGTGCCATCAGTGAGATTAGCGGGGAATCCTACAATGAGCAGTTCTTC. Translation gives CAISEISGESYNEQFF.

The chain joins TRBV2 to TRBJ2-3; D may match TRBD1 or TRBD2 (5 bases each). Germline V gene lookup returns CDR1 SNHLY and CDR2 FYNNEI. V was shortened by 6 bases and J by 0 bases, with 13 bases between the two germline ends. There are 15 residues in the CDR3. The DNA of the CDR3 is TGTGCCAGCAGCCTCAGGGACGTCAGCACAGATACGCAGTATTTT. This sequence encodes CASSLRDVSTDTQYF.

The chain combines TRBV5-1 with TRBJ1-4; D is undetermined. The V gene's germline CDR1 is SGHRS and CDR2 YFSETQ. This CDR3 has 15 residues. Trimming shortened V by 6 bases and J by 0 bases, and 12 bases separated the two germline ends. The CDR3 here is CASNYGSATNEKLFF. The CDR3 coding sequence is TGCGCCAGCAACTACGGATCGGCAACTAATGAAAAACTGTTTTTT.

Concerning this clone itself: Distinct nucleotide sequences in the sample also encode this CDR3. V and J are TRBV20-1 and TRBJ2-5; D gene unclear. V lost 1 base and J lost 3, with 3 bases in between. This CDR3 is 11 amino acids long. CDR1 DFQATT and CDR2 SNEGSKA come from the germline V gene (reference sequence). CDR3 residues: CSARGKETQYF. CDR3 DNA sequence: TGCAGTGCTAGAGGAAAAGAGACCCAGTACTTC.

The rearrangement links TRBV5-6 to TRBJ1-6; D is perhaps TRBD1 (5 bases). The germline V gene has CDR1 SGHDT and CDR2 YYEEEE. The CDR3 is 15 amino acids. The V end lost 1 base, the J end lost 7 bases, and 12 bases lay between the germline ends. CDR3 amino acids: CASSLSGQGNSPLHF. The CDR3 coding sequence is TGTGCCAGCAGCTTGTCTGGGCAGGGCAATTCACCCCTCCACTTT. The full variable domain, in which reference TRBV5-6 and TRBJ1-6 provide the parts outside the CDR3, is DAGVTQSPTHLIKTRGQQVTLRCSPKSGHDTVSWYQQALGQGPQFIFQYYEEEERQRGNFPDRFSGHQFPNYSSELNVNALLLGDSALYLCASSLSGQGNSPLHFGNGTRLTVT.